This TCR beta chain was identified in a study of blood T cell repertoires in COVID-19. Overall study: The samples span acute and convalescent COVID-19 from the United States, Italy and Spain.

Authors' methods: Estimation of nucleated cell counts was performed using reference gene primer amplification. Assay used: immunoSEQ multiplex PCR; TCRdb lists only in-frame clones, some missing. That table gives V, J and clone size, and the DNA gave D and trimming. The sample holds roughly 500,000 clones; more than 75% are singletons and the top ten take about 2%. CDR3 size: 14 residues. Germline V gene lookup returns CDR1 SGHTA and CDR2 FQGNSA. The ends were cut back, 3 bases at V and 6 bases at J, with 12 bases in the middle. V usage is TRBV7-2 and J usage is TRBJ1-5, with D possibly matching TRBD1 (6 bases). This receptor was obtained from a woman aged 40-49 years who had recovered from COVID-19. Material for sequencing was PBMCs or T cells enriched from blood (not recorded which). This CDR3 is CASSFRGAGQPQHF. CDR3 bases: TGTGCCAGCAGCTTCAGGGGCGCAGGTCAGCCCCAGCATTTT.